The T cell receptor beta chain described here comes from a study of regulatory T cells in long-lasting Graves disease. Study information: In persistent Graves' disease, antithyroid drugs had been taken for over 5 years and TSH receptor antibodies stayed positive.

Study-wide points: Persistent patients had a count of shared public clonotypes (approximately 3,000) that exceeded that of new patients (approximately 1,000). Favoring TRBV28, TRBJ1-2 and TRBJ2-5 was a feature seen in persistent disease.

CDR1 is ENHRY, CDR2 SYGVKD, per germline. The CDR3 length is 16 residues. Trimming stripped 6 bases from V and 4 bases from J, with 18 bases between. Building the TCR beta libraries relied on iRepertoire HTBI primers, and CDR3 regions underwent Arm-PCR. Authors' analysis steps: Identified across the samples were over 50 TRBV segments and more than twelve TRBJ segments. Using its own MiXCR run on the multiplex PCR reads, TCRdb lists one record per CDR3 protein. The V and J calls and clone size come from TCRdb's table, not from the authors' own analysis. The sample holds 700,000 or so distinct CDR3 sequences, 25% to 35% seen once. To note about this clonotype: Its antigen is unknown.

The time point here: persistent/refractory GD, antithyroid drugs over 5 years with positive TRAb. PBMCs were the source of the RNA used for TCR sequencing. Sequences were derived from peripheral blood mononuclear cells (PBMCs), sampled when the disease was refractory, from a patient treated with antithyroid drugs. This sequence joins TRBV10-3 and TRBJ2-2; TRBD1 is a possible D gene (5 bases). This receptor was taken from a female donor with Graves disease. This chain's CDR3 is CAIRENVGPLTGELFF. CDR3 nucleotides: TGTGCCATCAGAGAGAATGTGGGGCCACTCACCGGGGAGCTGTTTTTT.